This TCR beta chain stems from a study of regulatory T cells in long-lasting Graves disease (dated by TCRdb to the early 2020s). For the wider study: In the newly diagnosed Graves' disease group, patients had been taking antithyroid drugs for less than 3 months. Patients with persistent Graves' disease were compared with patients with newly diagnosed Graves' disease using TCR sequencing and RNA sequencing of peripheral blood. The study was registered as a clinical trial and conducted in China. A total of approximately 35 samples underwent TCR sequencing: about 13 from persistent and roughly 20 from newly diagnosed Graves' disease patients. General study outcomes and caveats: The study examined only peripheral blood because the primary lesion, thyroid tissue, could not be accessed. Sequencing and analysis were restricted to the TCR beta chain. A larger number of public clonotypes was shared among persistent patients (approximately 3,000) than among newly diagnosed patients (around 970). The authors noted that the small sample size was a limitation that may lower accuracy. Compared with newly diagnosed patients, patients with persistent Graves' disease had lower TCR Shannon entropy and fewer highly expanded clones, which suggests clonal expansion. Persistent disease showed preferential use of TRBV28, TRBJ1-2 and TRBJ2-5, whereas newly diagnosed disease favored TRBV20-1 and TRBJ2-1.

This clonotype was picked up many times. Its antigen specificity is not known. Base qualities are not provided; no much larger clone lies one nucleotide away. CDR3 length: 15 amino acids, cysteine to phenylalanine. Only the CDR3 DNA stays, 45 bases, in frame from base 1. Relative to germline, V is 0 bases shorter and J is 3 bases shorter, with 11 bases between their ends. Via the germline V gene (reference sequence), CDR1 is LGHDT and CDR2 YNNKEL. The time point label, as the study defines it: newly diagnosed GD, antithyroid drugs for less than 3 months. For both TCR sequencing and RNA sequencing, RNA was extracted from PBMCs using TRIzol. Graves' disease was diagnosed according to American Thyroid Association guidelines. Patients for the study were recruited at an endocrinology department in Xi'an, China. Each patient gave about 8.1 milliliters of peripheral blood, collected in an EDTA anticoagulant tube. Ficoll Paque Plus density gradient separation was used to isolate PBMCs, and no additional T cell sorting was done. An Agilent 2100 Bioanalyzer and agarose gel were used to check RNA quality, while a NanoDrop 2000 measured RNA concentration.

Library creation used multiplex PCR. Sequencing instrument: Illumina HiSeq 4000. TCR beta libraries were built with iRepertoire HTBI primers and Arm-PCR amplification of CDR3 regions. Before sequencing, the PCR products went through gel purification. Turning to the authors' computational methods: Gene usage analysis of CDR3 amino acid clonotypes used the 62 TRBV and 11 to 15 TRBJ segments found across samples. COPE and FqMerger were used to merge filtered high-quality paired reads into contigs. BLAST was used to align contigs to IMGT TRBV, TRBD and TRBJ reference genes, with CDR3 defined following IMGT. Any clonotype with a frequency above 0.1% was classified as a highly expanded clone. Repertoire diversity was measured by Shannon entropy, and V-J evenness by the Gini coefficient. A clonotype was considered public if more than one individual shared it. Clones were called with MiXCR by TCRdb after fastp trimmed the public reads at Q25, and only in-frame beta chains were retained. Entries are consolidated by CDR3 protein sequence, retaining the most common genes and DNA. TCRdb assigned the V and J calls; the authors' analysis was not used. The sample has around 480,000 distinct CDR3 sequences on record, 16% of them singletons. The ten biggest clones cover just under 25% of the sample.

These data are also associated with another study on T cells in Graves' hyperthyroidism and ophthalmopathy. As noted in the second study: Stable Graves' hyperthyroidism was defined as the absence of progression to ophthalmopathy over 18 months of follow-up. Hyperthyroidism patients were newly diagnosed, had a disease duration of under 2 months, and were aged 18 to 65 years. The study excluded patients with uncontrolled infections, other autoimmune diseases, pregnancy or lactation. Diagnoses were established on the basis of clinical symptoms, serum thyroxine and TRAb, thyroid ultrasound, and orbital computed tomography. A first-round RT-PCR of the TCR CDR3 used the HTBI primer set with the Qiagen OneStep RT-PCR kit. Blood samples also contained most of the expanded thyroid clonotypes (frequency above 0.001), which suggests that blood repertoires may reflect thyroid immune responses. A model built on a 13 V-J signature distinguished ophthalmopathy from stable hyperthyroidism, reaching about 88% sensitivity and about 81% specificity in cross-validation and 80%/75% in testing. In validation, the model predicted progression to ophthalmopathy with around 71% sensitivity and 72% to 75% specificity, a median of roughly seven months before onset. A discovery cohort of about a hundred patients, about 40 with Graves' ophthalmopathy and about 58 with stable Graves' hyperthyroidism, was used to find distinguishing TCR V-J signatures. An independent validation cohort of fewer than 20 hyperthyroidism patients and about 16 patients who later progressed to ophthalmopathy tested prospective prediction of ophthalmopathy. The 75 to 100 discovery patients were randomly split 7:3 into training and test sets. The study also compared thyroid tissue and blood T-cell repertoires from 5 to 7 Graves' hyperthyroidism patients. Following sampling, methimazole starting at 30 mg daily was given to hyperthyroidism patients, and high-dose intravenous methylprednisolone was given to ophthalmopathy patients. Libraries were constructed in a second round of multiplex PCR, after which size selection and purification were carried out. Libraries were sequenced paired-end with 100 bp reads on an Illumina HiSeq2000. Raw data were processed with SOAPnuke, discarding reads with adapters, uncalled bases, mean Phred below 15, or no exact constant-primer or identifier match. High-quality paired reads were merged with COPE v1.2.5, and unique nucleotide sequences were defined as clonotypes. MiTCR v1.1 was used to align clonotypes to the IMGT TRBV, TRBD and TRBJ reference segments. The analysis was restricted to V-J combinations with a frequency above 0.0001, which together covered just over 99% of the repertoires. A TCS score was defined as the ratio between F50 (clonal expansion) and ExV (chaos), using BLOSUM62-based TCRdist between CDR3 peptides within each V-J. Welch's t-statistics and random forest reduced roughly 530 V-J features to 13, which were used in a naive Bayes classifier (R e1071). Sample size was not statistically predetermined, and blinding of investigators to group allocation was not performed. According to the paper, TCR Vbeta CDR3 sequencing was carried out on around 140 peripheral blood samples, which came from 40 to 45 ophthalmopathy, fewer than 80 hyperthyroidism and approximately 17 progressor patients.

Sample: peripheral blood mononuclear cells (PBMCs), taken at new diagnosis, from a patient treated with antithyroid drugs. This clonotype originated in a woman in her forties or fifties with Graves disease. Donor details come from another sample of the same person, matched by shared clones. The chain links TRBV3-1 with TRBJ1-2; confidence is insufficient to name the D gene. This receptor carries the CDR3 CASSQDREGYYGYTF. The nucleotide sequence reads TGTGCCAGCAGCCAAGATCGGGAAGGGTACTATGGCTACACCTTC.